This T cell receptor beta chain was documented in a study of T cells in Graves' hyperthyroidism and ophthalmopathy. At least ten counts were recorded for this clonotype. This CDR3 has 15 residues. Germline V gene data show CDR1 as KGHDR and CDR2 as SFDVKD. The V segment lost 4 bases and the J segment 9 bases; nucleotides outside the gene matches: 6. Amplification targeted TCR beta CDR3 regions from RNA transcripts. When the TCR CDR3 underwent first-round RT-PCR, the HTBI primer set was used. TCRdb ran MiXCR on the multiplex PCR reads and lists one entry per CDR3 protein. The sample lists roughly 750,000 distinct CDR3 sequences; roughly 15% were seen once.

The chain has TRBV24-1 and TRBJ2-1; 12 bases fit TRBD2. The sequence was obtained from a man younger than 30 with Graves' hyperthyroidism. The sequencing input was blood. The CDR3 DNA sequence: TGTGCCACCAGTGACCCGACTAGCGGGAGCCGTGAGCAGTTCTTC. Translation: CATSDPTSGSREQFF.